These T cell receptor beta chains were read from a single sample in a study of blood T cell repertoires in COVID-19. Measured with immunoSEQ multiplex PCR; TCRdb has only the in-frame clones, and not every one. The sample records 200,000 to 250,000 clones, 70% to 90% being singletons. Input material: peripheral blood. The receptors were gathered from a woman aged 45-59 years with active or convalescent COVID-19. CDR3s include the opening cysteine and the closing phenylalanine or tryptophan. The D gene is left open where the match is weak. Expanded clones get a size class; other rows say once, few or many, or leave the size out.

-	TRBV7-6	-	TRBJ1-4	CASSLAGRGMDEKLFF	TGTGCCAGCAGCTTAGCAGGGAGGGGAATGGATGAAAAACTGTTTTTT
TRBD1	TRBV7-2	once	TRBJ1-2	CASSAGQGYGYTF	TGTGCCAGCAGCGCGGGACAGGGCTATGGCTACACCTTC
TRBD2	TRBV4-1	once	TRBJ2-3	CASSQGGTSGSNPDTQYF	TGCGCCAGCAGCCAAGGGGGGACTAGCGGGAGTAACCCAGATACGCAGTATTTT
TRBD1	TRBV6-1	-	TRBJ1-1	CASREGQGPPMNTEAFF	TGTGCCAGCAGGGAAGGACAGGGACCGCCTATGAACACTGAAGCTTTCTTT
TRBD1	TRBV2	few	TRBJ1-2	CASGGETGFYGYTF	TGTGCCAGTGGGGGAGAGACAGGGTTTTATGGCTACACCTTC
-	TRBV29-1	-	TRBJ2-1	CSVGRGGQFF	TGCAGCGTTGGAAGGGGTGGACAGTTCTTC
-	TRBV11-2	-	TRBJ2-7	CASSPTSILGFYEQYF	TGTGCCAGCAGCCCCACTAGCATTTTGGGTTTCTACGAGCAGTACTTC
TRBD1	TRBV28	-	TRBJ1-4	CASRKRQGGEKLFF	TGTGCCAGCAGAAAACGACAGGGCGGTGAAAAACTGTTTTTT
TRBD1	TRBV11-2	-	TRBJ1-1	CASRDRGRAFF	TGTGCCAGCAGGGACAGGGGGAGAGCTTTCTTT
TRBD1	TRBV11-3	-	TRBJ2-1	CASSLDRDRGYDEQFF	TGTGCCAGCAGCTTAGATAGGGACAGGGGGTACGATGAGCAGTTCTTC
TRBD1	TRBV7-9	-	TRBJ1-2	CASSLGPQGALYGYTF	TGTGCCAGCAGCTTAGGACCTCAGGGGGCGCTTTATGGCTACACCTTC
-	TRBV28	-	TRBJ2-1	CASRLHDRGGNEQFF	TGTGCCAGCAGGCTACACGACAGGGGAGGGAATGAGCAGTTCTTC
TRBD2	TRBV29-1	-	TRBJ2-7	CSVLTSGSYEQYF	TGCAGCGTTCTAACTAGCGGGAGCTACGAGCAGTACTTC
-	TRBV21-1	-	TRBJ1-1	CASSDQGSQKDTEAFF	TGTGCCAGCAGCGATCAGGGGTCGCAAAAGGACACTGAAGCTTTCTTT
-	TRBV7-9	-	TRBJ1-6	CASSLPLKNSPLHF	TGTGCCAGCAGCTTACCCCTAAAGAATTCACCCCTCCACTTT
-	TRBV7-2	-	TRBJ1-2	CASSTTGIYGYTF	TGTGCCAGCAGCACAACAGGAATCTATGGCTACACCTTC